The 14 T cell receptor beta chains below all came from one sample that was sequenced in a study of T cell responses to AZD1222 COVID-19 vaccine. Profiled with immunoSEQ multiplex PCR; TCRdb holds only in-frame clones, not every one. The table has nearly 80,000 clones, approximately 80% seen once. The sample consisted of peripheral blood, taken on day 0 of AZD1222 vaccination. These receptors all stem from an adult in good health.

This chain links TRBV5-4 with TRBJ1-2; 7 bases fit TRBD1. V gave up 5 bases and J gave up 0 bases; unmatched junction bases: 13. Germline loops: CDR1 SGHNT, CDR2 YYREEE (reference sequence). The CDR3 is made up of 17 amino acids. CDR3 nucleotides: TGTGCCAGCAGAACCGGGACAGACGTTTCCTCTAACTATGGCTACACCTTC. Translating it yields CASRTGTDVSSNYGYTF.

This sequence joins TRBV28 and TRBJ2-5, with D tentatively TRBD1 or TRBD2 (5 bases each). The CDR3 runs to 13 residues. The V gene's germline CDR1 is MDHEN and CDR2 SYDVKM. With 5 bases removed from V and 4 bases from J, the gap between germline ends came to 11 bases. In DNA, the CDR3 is TGTGCCAGCAGTGGGGACCGTCGAGAGACCCAGTACTTC. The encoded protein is CASSGDRRETQYF.

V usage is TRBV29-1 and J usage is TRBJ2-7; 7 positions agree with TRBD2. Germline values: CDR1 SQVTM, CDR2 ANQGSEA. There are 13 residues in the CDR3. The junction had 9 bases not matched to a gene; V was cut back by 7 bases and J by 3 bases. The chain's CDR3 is CSGGHGGGYEQYF. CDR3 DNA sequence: TGCAGCGGAGGCCATGGGGGGGGCTACGAGCAGTACTTC.

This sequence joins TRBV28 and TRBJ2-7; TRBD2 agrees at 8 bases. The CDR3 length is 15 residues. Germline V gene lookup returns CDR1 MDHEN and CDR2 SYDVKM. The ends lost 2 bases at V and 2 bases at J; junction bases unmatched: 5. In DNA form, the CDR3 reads TGTGCCAGCAGTTTACGGGGGGGACCCACCTACGAGCAGTACTTC. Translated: CASSLRGGPTYEQYF. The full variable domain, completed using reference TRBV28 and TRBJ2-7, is DVKVTQSSRYLVKRTGEKVFLECVQDMDHENMFWYRQDPGLGLRLIYFSYDVKMKEKGDIPEGYSVSREKKERFSLILESASTNQTSMYLCASSLRGGPTYEQYFGPGTRLTVT.

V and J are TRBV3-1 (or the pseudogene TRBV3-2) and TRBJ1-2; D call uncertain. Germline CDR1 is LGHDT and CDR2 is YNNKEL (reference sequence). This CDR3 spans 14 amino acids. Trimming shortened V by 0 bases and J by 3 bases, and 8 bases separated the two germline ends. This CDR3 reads CASSQEGRDYGYTF. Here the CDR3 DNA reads TGTGCCAGCAGCCAAGAAGGACGTGACTATGGCTACACCTTC.

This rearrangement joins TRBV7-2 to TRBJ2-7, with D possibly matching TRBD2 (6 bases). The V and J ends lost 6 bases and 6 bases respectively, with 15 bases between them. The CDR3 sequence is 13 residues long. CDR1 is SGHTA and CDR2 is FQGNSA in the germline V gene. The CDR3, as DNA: TGTGCCAGCAGACCTGGGACTTCTCTCGAGCAGTACTTC. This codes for CASRPGTSLEQYF.

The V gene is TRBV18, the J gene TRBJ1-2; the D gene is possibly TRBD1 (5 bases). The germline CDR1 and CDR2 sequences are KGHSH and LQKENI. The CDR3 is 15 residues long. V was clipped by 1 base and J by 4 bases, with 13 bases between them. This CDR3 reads CASSPRQGDSYGYTF. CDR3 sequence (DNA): TGTGCCAGCTCACCACGGCAGGGAGATTCCTATGGCTACACCTTC.

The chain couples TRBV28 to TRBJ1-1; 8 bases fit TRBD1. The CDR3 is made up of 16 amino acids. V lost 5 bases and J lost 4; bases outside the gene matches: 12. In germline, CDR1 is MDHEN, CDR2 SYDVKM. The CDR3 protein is CASSLAGGSTATEAFF. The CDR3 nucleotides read TGTGCCAGCAGTCTAGCAGGGGGCTCGACGGCCACTGAAGCTTTCTTT.

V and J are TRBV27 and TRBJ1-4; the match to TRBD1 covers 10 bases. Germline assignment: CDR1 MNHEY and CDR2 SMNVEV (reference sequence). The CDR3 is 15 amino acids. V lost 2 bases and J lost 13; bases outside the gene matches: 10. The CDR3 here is CASSLRAMGQGRLFF. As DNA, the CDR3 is TGTGCCAGCAGTTTACGAGCTATGGGACAGGGGAGACTGTTTTTT.

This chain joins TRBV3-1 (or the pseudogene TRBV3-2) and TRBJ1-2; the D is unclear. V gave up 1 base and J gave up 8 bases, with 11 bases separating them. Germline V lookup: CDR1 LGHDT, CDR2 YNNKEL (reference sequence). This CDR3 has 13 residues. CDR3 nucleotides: TGTGCCAGCAGCCAAGCCCGTCAGGACGGCTACACCTTC. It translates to CASSQARQDGYTF.

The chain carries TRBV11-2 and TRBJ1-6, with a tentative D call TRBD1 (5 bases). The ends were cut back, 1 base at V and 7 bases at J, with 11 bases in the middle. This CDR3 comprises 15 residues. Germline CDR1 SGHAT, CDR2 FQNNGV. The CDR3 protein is CASSLANGGNSPLHF. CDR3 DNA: TGTGCCAGCAGCTTAGCCAACGGGGGAAATTCACCCCTCCACTTT.

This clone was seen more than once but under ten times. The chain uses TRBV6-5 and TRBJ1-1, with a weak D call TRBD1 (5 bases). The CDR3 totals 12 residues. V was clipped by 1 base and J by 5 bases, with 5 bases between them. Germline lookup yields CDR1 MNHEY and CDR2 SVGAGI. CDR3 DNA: TGTGCCAGCAGTTACTGGGGGACTGAAGCTTTCTTT. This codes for CASSYWGTEAFF.

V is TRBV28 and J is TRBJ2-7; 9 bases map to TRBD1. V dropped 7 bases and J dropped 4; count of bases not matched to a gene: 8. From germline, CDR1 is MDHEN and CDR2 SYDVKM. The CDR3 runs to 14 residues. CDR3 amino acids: CASTLGQGRYEQYF. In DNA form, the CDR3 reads TGTGCCAGCACCCTAGGACAGGGGAGGTACGAGCAGTACTTC.

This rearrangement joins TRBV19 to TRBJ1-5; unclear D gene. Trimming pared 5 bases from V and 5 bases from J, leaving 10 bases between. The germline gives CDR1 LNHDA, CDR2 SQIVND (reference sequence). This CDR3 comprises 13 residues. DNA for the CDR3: TGTGCCAGTAGTTCGAGGTACGATCAGCCCCAGCATTTT. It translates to CASSSRYDQPQHF.